The 23 T cell receptor beta chains listed next were all sequenced from one sample in a study of cytomegalovirus exposure and HLA in healthy donors (dated by TCRdb to 2015 to 2018). Receptor amplification or capture employed the immunoSEQ multiplex PCR assay. The multiplex PCR relied on a mix of 60 forward primers for TCR Vbeta segments and 13 reverse primers for TCR Jbeta segments. Drawn from immuneACCESS, this table holds only the in-frame rearrangements with V and J called that TCRdb kept. Clones are partly lost; checked studies trace under half to an unresolved V gene and leave the rest unexplained. The sample has 190,000 or so clones on record, approximately 83% of them singletons. Roughly a tenth of the sample is in the top ten clones. Sample: PBMCs. These TCRs come from a woman aged 45 to 65 in good health and CMV-seropositive.

This chain connects TRBV25-1 to TRBJ2-5; D might be TRBD1 (5 bases). From germline, CDR1 is MGHDK and CDR2 SYGVNS. With 1 base removed from V and 2 bases from J, the gap between germline ends came to 8 bases. The CDR3 covers 14 residues. CDR3 sequence: CASSEFAGQETQYF. The CDR3 bases are TGTGCCAGCAGTGAATTCGCAGGGCAAGAGACCCAGTACTTC.

The chain joins TRBV7-9 to TRBJ1-2, with D unresolved. The germline V gene encodes CDR1 SEHNR and CDR2 FQNEAQ (reference sequence). The V and J ends lost 1 base and 4 bases respectively, with 7 bases between them. CDR3 length equals 13 residues. In DNA, the CDR3 is TGTGCCAGCAGCTTAGTGGAGTCCTATGGCTACACCTTC. It encodes CASSLVESYGYTF.

This clone was picked up one time. The gene calls are TRBV9 and TRBJ1-2; D might be TRBD1 (6 bases). The V end lost 0 bases, the J end lost 6 bases, and 21 bases lay between the germline ends. Germline V gene lookup returns CDR1 SGDLS and CDR2 YYNGEE. The CDR3 loop spans 17 amino acids. The CDR3 coding sequence is TGTGCCAGCAGCGTAGTTGCAAGGCCGGGGGGCAAAAATGGCTACACCTTC. Translation gives CASSVVARPGGKNGYTF.

This chain joins TRBV28 and TRBJ2-7, with D tentatively TRBD2 (5 bases). V shed 4 bases and J shed 2 bases, with 18 bases lying between them. This CDR3 contains 16 residues. CDR1 is MDHEN and CDR2 is SYDVKM in the germline V gene. CDR3 coding DNA: TGTGCCAGCAGTTATAGCGCTCTATCTCCTACCTACGAGCAGTACTTC. Its translation: CASSYSALSPTYEQYF.

This sequence joins TRBV7-2 and TRBJ1-2; D is possibly TRBD1 (5 bases). This CDR3 spans 15 amino acids. Trimming cost V 4 bases and J 8 bases, with 20 bases left between them. The germline gives CDR1 SGHTA, CDR2 FQGNSA. This chain's CDR3 is CASSSQTGSPGGYTF. The DNA for the CDR3 is TGTGCCAGCAGCTCGCAAACAGGTTCCCCTGGGGGCTACACCTTC.

V is TRBV7-2 and J is TRBJ2-7; the D gene is possibly TRBD1 (5 bases). V lost 4 bases, J lost 6 bases, and 13 bases lay in between. CDR1 SGHTA and CDR2 FQGNSA come from the germline V gene. The CDR3 length is 13 residues. The CDR3 protein is CASSSVRVREQYF. In nucleotides, the CDR3 is TGTGCCAGCAGCTCCGTCAGGGTTCGCGAGCAGTACTTC.

The V gene is TRBV5-1, the J gene TRBJ2-1, with a tentative D call TRBD1 (6 bases). The CDR3 contains 16 residues. Trimming cost V 0 bases and J 2 bases, with 12 bases left between them. Germline V gene lookup returns CDR1 SGHRS and CDR2 YFSETQ. The CDR3 loop reads CASSLDRTDTYNEQFF. DNA for the CDR3: TGCGCCAGCAGCTTGGATCGGACAGATACCTACAATGAGCAGTTCTTC.

This chain links TRBV9 with TRBJ2-3; 10 positions agree with TRBD2. The V and J ends lost 4 bases and 1 base, in that order; junction bases with no gene match: 6. Germline V gene lookup returns CDR1 SGDLS and CDR2 YYNGEE. The CDR3 length is 16 residues. The CDR3 here is CASSTRTSGGTDTQYF. CDR3 DNA sequence: TGTGCCAGCAGCACACGGACTAGCGGCGGCACAGATACGCAGTATTTT.

The chain joins TRBV29-1 to TRBJ2-1, with a tentative D call TRBD1 (6 bases). This CDR3 spans 12 amino acids. Germline V gene lookup returns CDR1 SQVTM and CDR2 ANQGSEA. Here the CDR3 DNA reads TGCAGGGGTCAGGGGAGTTTAAATGAGCAGTTCTTC. This translates into CRGQGSLNEQFF.

The CDR3 bases are TGTGCCAGCAGGCGTACAGGGGTAGGGGAGCAGTACTTC. Protein product: CASRRTGVGEQYF. The chain carries TRBV27 and TRBJ2-7, with 7 bases fitting TRBD1. Per germline, CDR1 MNHEY and CDR2 SMNVEV (reference sequence). This CDR3 has 13 amino acids. V lost 6 bases to trimming and J lost 7 bases; unmatched junction nucleotides: 9.

The chain is built from TRBV19 and TRBJ1-1, with a tentative D call TRBD1 (6 bases). CDR3 length: 14 amino acids. V was pared by 4 bases and J by 4 bases, with 13 bases between. Germline CDR1 reads LNHDA; CDR2 reads SQIVND (reference sequence). CDR3 in amino acids: CASSRGGPGTEAFF. CDR3 in DNA: TGTGCCAGTAGTAGGGGGGGGCCGGGCACTGAAGCTTTCTTT.

The chain couples TRBV5-1 to TRBJ2-7; 9 bases line up with TRBD1. Germline values: CDR1 SGHRS, CDR2 YFSETQ. Unmatched junction bases numbered 6, after V lost 4 bases and J lost 4 bases. The CDR3 loop spans 14 amino acids. The CDR3 bases are TGCGCCAGCAGCGCGGGGACAGGGCGATACGAGCAGTACTTC. Its protein is CASSAGTGRYEQYF. Together with reference TRBV5-1 and TRBJ2-7, the CDR3 gives the full variable domain: KAGVTQTPRYLIKTRGQQVTLSCSPISGHRSVSWYQQTPGQGLQFLFEYFSETQRNKGNFPGRFSGRQFSNSRSEMNVSTLELGDSALYLCASSAGTGRYEQYFGPGTRLTVT.

The chain employs TRBV5-4 and TRBJ1-6; possible D gene TRBD1, 5 bases. Germline lookup yields CDR1 SGHNT and CDR2 YYREEE (reference sequence). Trimming removed 0 bases at V and 0 bases at J, with 13 bases between. This CDR3 is built from 18 residues. The chain's CDR3 is CASSLGLWGDSYNSPLHF. In DNA form, the CDR3 reads TGTGCCAGCAGCTTGGGGCTATGGGGGGACTCCTATAATTCACCCCTCCACTTT.

The gene calls are TRBV7-8 and TRBJ1-2; D remains unclear. CDR1 and CDR2 (germline): SGHVS, FQNEAQ. This CDR3 is built from 13 residues. Deletions cut 5 bases from V and 2 bases from J, with 9 bases between. CDR3 amino acids: CASSPARNYGYTF. The DNA for the CDR3 is TGTGCCAGCAGCCCCGCTCGGAACTATGGCTACACCTTC.

The rearrangement joins TRBV19 to TRBJ2-5; tentatively, D is TRBD2 (5 bases). Germline CDR1 reads LNHDA; CDR2 reads SQIVND (reference sequence). V gave up 6 bases and J gave up 5 bases, with 19 bases separating them. CDR3 size: 15 residues. CDR3 amino acids: CASSDPRRLWETQYF. CDR3 coding DNA: TGTGCCAGTAGCGATCCAAGGAGGTTATGGGAGACCCAGTACTTC. The full variable domain, rest sourced from reference TRBV19 and TRBJ2-5, is DGGITQSPKYLFRKEGQNVTLSCEQNLNHDAMYWYRQDPGQGLRLIYYSQIVNDFQKGDIAEGYSVSREKKESFPLTVTSAQKNPTAFYLCASSDPRRLWETQYFGPGTRLLVL.

The chain employs TRBV4-1 and TRBJ2-3; D is undetermined. This CDR3 comprises 14 residues. The germline gives CDR1 MGHRA, CDR2 YSYEKL. V was clipped by 0 bases and J by 4 bases, with 8 bases between them. This CDR3 reads CASSQDPSSDTQYF. As DNA, the CDR3 is TGCGCCAGCAGCCAAGATCCTAGTTCAGATACGCAGTATTTT.

V usage is TRBV5-1 and J usage is TRBJ2-1; 7 bases line up with TRBD2. The J segment lost 10 bases and the V segment lost 0 bases, leaving 4 bases of the junction unmatched. CDR1 and CDR2 from the germline V gene are SGHRS and YFSETQ. This CDR3 has 13 residues. The CDR3 loop is CASSLDPAGEQFF. The CDR3 DNA follows: TGCGCCAGCAGCTTGGATCCAGCGGGGGAGCAGTTCTTC.

This clone was observed a handful of times. The chain carries TRBV5-1 and TRBJ1-2, with D possibly matching TRBD1 (6 bases). The germline V gene encodes CDR1 SGHRS and CDR2 YFSETQ. The V gene lost 4 bases and the J gene lost 3 bases, with 13 bases spanning the gap. The CDR3 has 14 amino acids. The CDR3 DNA reads as TGCGCCAGCAGCGAGGGGGACACCTACTATGGCTACACCTTC. Translating it yields CASSEGDTYYGYTF.

The chain is built from TRBV11-2 and TRBJ2-1; 7 bases line up with TRBD1. The germline CDR1 and CDR2 sequences are SGHAT and FQNNGV. V lost 5 bases to trimming and J lost 12 bases; unmatched junction nucleotides: 7. The CDR3 contains 12 residues. This CDR3 is CASSRGQAWQFF. CDR3 bases: TGTGCCAGCAGCCGCGGACAGGCGTGGCAGTTCTTC.

This clone was picked up one time. The rearrangement uses TRBV6-1 and TRBJ1-4; no definite D call. From germline, CDR1 is MNHNS and CDR2 SASEGT. The CDR3 has 14 amino acids. Trimming took 5 bases from V and 8 from J, leaving 15 bases between them. The CDR3 protein is CASSKEGSREKLFF. The CDR3 DNA reads TGTGCCAGCAGTAAGGAGGGTTCGCGGGAAAAACTGTTTTTT.

The rearrangement joins TRBV6-6 to TRBJ1-2, with D unclear. V lost 7 bases, J lost 5 bases, and 20 bases lay in between. CDR1 and CDR2 (germline): MNHNY, SVGAGI (reference sequence). The CDR3 spans 15 residues. DNA of the CDR3: TGTGCCAGCATCCAAGATTACCGGGTAGTATATGGCTACACCTTC. Protein: CASIQDYRVVYGYTF.

This chain connects TRBV7-2 to TRBJ2-2; 16 bases map to TRBD2. The V gene's germline CDR1 is SGHTA and CDR2 FQGNSA. With 4 bases clipped from V and 5 bases from J, the junction kept 4 bases outside the gene matches. The CDR3 extends over 17 amino acids. For the CDR3, the DNA is TGTGCCAGCAGCTCGCCGGGACTAGCGGGGGGGACCGGGGAGCTGTTTTTT. Its translation is CASSSPGLAGGTGELFF. Variable domain in full (rest from reference TRBV7-2 and TRBJ2-2): GAGVSQSPSNKVTEKGKDVELRCDPISGHTALYWYRQSLGQGLEFLIYFQGNSAPDKSGLPSDRFSAERTGGSVSTLTIQRTQQEDSAVYLCASSSPGLAGGTGELFFGEGSRLTVL.

This chain joins TRBV6-5 and TRBJ2-5; D is unresolved. The germline V and J ends were trimmed by 4 bases and 4 bases, with 7 bases remaining between them. Germline values: CDR1 MNHEY, CDR2 SVGAGI. The CDR3 consists of 12 residues. The CDR3 reads CASSSSTETQYF. CDR3 DNA sequence: TGTGCCAGCAGTTCGTCTACAGAGACCCAGTACTTC.